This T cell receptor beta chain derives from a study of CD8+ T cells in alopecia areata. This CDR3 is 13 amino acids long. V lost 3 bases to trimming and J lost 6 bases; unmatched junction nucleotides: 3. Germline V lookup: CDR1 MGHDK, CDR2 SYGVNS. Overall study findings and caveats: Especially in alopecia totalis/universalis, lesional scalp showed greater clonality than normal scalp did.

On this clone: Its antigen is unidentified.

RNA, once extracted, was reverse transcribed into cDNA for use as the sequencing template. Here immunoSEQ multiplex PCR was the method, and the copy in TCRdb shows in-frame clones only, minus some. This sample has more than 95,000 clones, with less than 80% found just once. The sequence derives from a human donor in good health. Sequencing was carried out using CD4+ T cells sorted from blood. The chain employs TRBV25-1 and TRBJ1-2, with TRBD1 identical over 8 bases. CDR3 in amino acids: CASSDRGLDGYTF. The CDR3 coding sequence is TGTGCCAGCAGTGACAGGGGGCTGGATGGCTACACCTTC.